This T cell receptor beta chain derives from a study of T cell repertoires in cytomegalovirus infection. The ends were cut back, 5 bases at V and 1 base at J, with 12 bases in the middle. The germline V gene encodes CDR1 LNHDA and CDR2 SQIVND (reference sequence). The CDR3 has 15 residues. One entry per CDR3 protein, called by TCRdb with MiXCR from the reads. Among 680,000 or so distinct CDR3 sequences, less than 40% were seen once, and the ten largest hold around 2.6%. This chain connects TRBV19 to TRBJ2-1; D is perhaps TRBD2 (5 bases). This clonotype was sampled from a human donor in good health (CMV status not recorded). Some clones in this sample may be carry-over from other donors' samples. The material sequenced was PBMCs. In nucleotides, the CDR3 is TGTGCCAGTAGTCAGAGCGGTGGATCCTACAATGAGCAGTTCTTC. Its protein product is CASSQSGGSYNEQFF. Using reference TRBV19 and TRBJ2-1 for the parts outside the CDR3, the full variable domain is DGGITQSPKYLFRKEGQNVTLSCEQNLNHDAMYWYRQDPGQGLRLIYYSQIVNDFQKGDIAEGYSVSREKKESFPLTVTSAQKNPTAFYLCASSQSGGSYNEQFFGPGTRLTVL.